These 23 T cell receptor beta chains share one sample of origin, sequenced in a study of T cell changes during pregnancy in multiple sclerosis. Using immunoSEQ multiplex PCR, the repertoire was profiled, and TCRdb retains in-frame clones only, with some absent. This table has some 44,000 clones, around 89% appearing once. The specimen comprised CD4+ T cells from peripheral blood mononuclear cells, sampled in the second trimester of pregnancy. These receptors were collected from a female donor with multiple sclerosis, enrolled in a pregnancy study.

The rearrangement uses TRBV9 and TRBJ2-2, with a possible D match to TRBD1 (6 bases). CDR1 is SGDLS and CDR2 is YYNGEE in the germline V gene. This CDR3 has 18 amino acids. The V gene lost 4 bases and the J gene lost 3 bases, with 22 bases spanning the gap. The CDR3 sequence: CASSPGLGQTPYTGELFF. Here the CDR3 DNA reads TGTGCCAGCAGCCCGGGCCTAGGACAGACTCCTTACACCGGGGAGCTGTTTTTT.

The chain recombines TRBV28 with TRBJ2-7; 8 nucleotides agree with TRBD1. V lost 5 bases to trimming and J lost 4 bases; unmatched junction nucleotides: 4. Germline V gene lookup returns CDR1 MDHEN and CDR2 SYDVKM. This CDR3 contains 13 residues. The CDR3 reads CASSRQGAYEQYF. CDR3 bases: TGTGCCAGCAGTAGGCAGGGGGCGTACGAGCAGTACTTC.

This clone was observed once. V usage is TRBV5-4 and J usage is TRBJ2-1, with D perhaps TRBD2 (6 bases). Germline CDR1 reads SGHNT; CDR2 reads YYREEE (reference sequence). Trimming pared 2 bases from V and 5 bases from J, leaving 14 bases between. There are 15 residues in the CDR3. The CDR3 loop reads CASSFGLAYDNEQFF. CDR3 in DNA: TGTGCCAGCAGCTTTGGTCTAGCGTACGACAATGAGCAGTTCTTC.

The chain links TRBV5-1 to TRBJ2-7; 11 bases align to TRBD2. Trimming at V came to 5 bases and at J to 6 bases, leaving 10 bases not matched to a gene. The CDR3 consists of 15 residues. CDR1 is SGHRS, CDR2 YFSETQ, per germline. The DNA of the CDR3 is TGCGCCAGCAGACAGAGACTAGCGGGAAGAGGCGAGCAGTACTTC. It is translated as CASRQRLAGRGEQYF.

This chain uses TRBV5-3 with TRBJ1-5, with TRBD1 matching over 8 bases. TRBV5-3 falls under the ORF class, with uncertain function. Trimming took 4 bases from V and 9 from J; bases not matched to a gene: 9. CDR3 length: 14 residues. The DNA of the CDR3 is TGTGCCAGAAGCATCCGGGACAGGACTCGGCCCCAGCATTTT. Its translation is CARSIRDRTRPQHF.

Written as DNA, the CDR3 is TGTGCCAGCTCACCAGGCGCGCGGGAGTCTTACGAGCAGTACTTC. Protein sequence: CASSPGARESYEQYF. V and J are TRBV18 and TRBJ2-7, with 7 bases matching TRBD2. Trimming cost V 2 bases and J 4 bases; bases outside gene matches: 8. From germline, CDR1 is KGHSH and CDR2 LQKENI. CDR3 length: 15 amino acids.

The rearrangement joins TRBV10-1 to TRBJ1-1; no definite D call. The length of the CDR3 is 16 residues. V lost 3 bases and J 6 bases, leaving 20 bases between the germline ends. The germline V gene has CDR1 WNHNN and CDR2 SYGVQD (reference sequence). CDR3 DNA: TGCGCCAGCAGTGATTCCGAGGTTTCACCCGACCCTGAAGCTTTCTTT. This codes for CASSDSEVSPDPEAFF.

The chain employs TRBV9 and TRBJ2-7; D perhaps matches TRBD2 (5 bases). The ends were cut back, 0 bases at V and 0 bases at J, with 7 bases in the middle. Germline assignment: CDR1 SGDLS and CDR2 YYNGEE. The CDR3 sequence is 14 residues long. In nucleotides, the CDR3 is TGTGCCAGCAGCGTAGAAGGGAGCTCCTACGAGCAGTACTTC. Translation: CASSVEGSSYEQYF.

The chain links TRBV5-4 to TRBJ1-1; tentative D call: TRBD1 (6 bases). CDR1 and CDR2 from the germline V gene are SGHNT and YYREEE (reference sequence). The CDR3 has 16 amino acids. Trimming shortened V by 0 bases and J by 1 base, and 13 bases separated the two germline ends. CDR3 region: CASSLVGGGSNTEAFF. In nucleotides, the CDR3 is TGTGCCAGCAGCTTGGTGGGGGGGGGCTCGAACACTGAAGCTTTCTTT.

This rearrangement joins TRBV10-1 to TRBJ2-3, with no clear D. The CDR3 covers 10 residues. Trimming took 8 bases from V and 5 from J, leaving 5 bases between them. Looked up from germline, CDR1 is WNHNN and CDR2 is SYGVQD (reference sequence). The CDR3, as DNA: TGCGCCAGCGAGGAAGATACGCAGTATTTT. It yields the protein CASEEDTQYF.

This clone was detected only a few times. This chain joins TRBV7-9 and TRBJ2-3, with 7 bases aligning to TRBD1. V lost 3 bases and J lost 4; bases outside the gene matches: 10. This CDR3 comprises 16 residues. Germline V gene lookup returns CDR1 SEHNR and CDR2 FQNEAQ (reference sequence). CDR3 residues: CASSLESTGWADTQYF. The CDR3 DNA reads TGTGCCAGCAGCTTGGAATCGACAGGGTGGGCAGATACGCAGTATTTT.

The chain is built from TRBV2 and TRBJ1-4, with D perhaps matching TRBD1 (5 bases). Germline lookup yields CDR1 SNHLY and CDR2 FYNNEI. V was cut by 5 bases and J by 2 bases, with 12 bases left in between. This CDR3 region has 15 residues. The DNA for the CDR3 is TGTGCCAGCAGTAAAGTCGGGGGTACTAATGAAAAACTGTTTTTT. This codes for CASSKVGGTNEKLFF. The full variable domain, with the rest looked up from reference TRBV2 and TRBJ1-4, is EPEVTQTPSHQVTQMGQEVILRCVPISNHLYFYWYRQILGQKVEFLVSFYNNEISEKSEIFDDQFSVERPDGSNFTLKIRSTKLEDSAMYFCASSKVGGTNEKLFFGSGTQLSVL.

The chain recombines TRBV27 with TRBJ1-5; no firm D call. The V and J ends lost 3 bases and 2 bases respectively, with 11 bases between them. The V gene's germline CDR1 is MNHEY and CDR2 SMNVEV (reference sequence). The CDR3 length is 15 residues. The CDR3 DNA reads TGTGCCAGCAGTTTTGAGCTGGTGGGCAATCAGCCCCAGCATTTT. It is translated as CASSFELVGNQPQHF.

This chain connects TRBV10-3 to TRBJ2-5; 14 bases match TRBD2. In germline, CDR1 is ENHRY, CDR2 SYGVKD. The CDR3 runs 15 residues. The V segment lost 8 bases and the J segment 4 bases; nucleotides outside the gene matches: 6. The CDR3 nucleotides are TGTGCCATCGGGACTAGCGGGAGTGGGCCAGAGACCCAGTACTTC. It encodes CAIGTSGSGPETQYF.

The V gene is TRBV9, the J gene TRBJ1-5; 9 bases are a match to TRBD1. V dropped 3 bases and J dropped 6; count of bases not matched to a gene: 4. The CDR3 loop spans 14 amino acids. CDR1 and CDR2 from the germline V gene are SGDLS and YYNGEE. The CDR3 loop is CASSETGGGQPQHF. In DNA, the CDR3 is TGTGCCAGCAGCGAAACAGGGGGCGGTCAGCCCCAGCATTTT.

This clone turned up a few times. Germline is not matched at one junction end, which may reflect a read error. The gene calls are TRBV7-8 and TRBJ1-3; TRBD1 is a possible D gene (5 bases). The CDR3 is made up of 19 amino acids. Germline V lookup: CDR1 SGHVS, CDR2 FQNEAQ. The CDR3 protein is CASSLAGRLVWGTGNTIYF. The DNA for the CDR3 is TGTGCCAGCAGCTTAGCAGGTCGTCTGGTTTGGGGGACTGGGAACACCATATATTTT.

The chain employs TRBV29-1 and TRBJ2-7; perhaps TRBD2 as D (6 bases). Germline values: CDR1 SQVTM, CDR2 ANQGSEA. V was trimmed by 3 bases and J by 0 bases, leaving 9 bases between them. CDR3 length equals 13 residues. CDR3 sequence: CSVDSGGSYEQYF. Here the CDR3 DNA reads TGCAGCGTTGATTCCGGGGGCTCCTACGAGCAGTACTTC.

The chain links TRBV5-6 to TRBJ1-4; TRBD1 matches 11 bases. CDR1 SGHDT and CDR2 YYEEEE come from the germline V gene. The CDR3 covers 16 residues. After removal of 4 bases from V and 8 bases from J, the junction contained 10 bases not matched to a gene. CDR3 nucleotide sequence: TGTGCCAGCAGCCCGAGACCGGGACAGGGGGAAGAAAAACTGTTTTTT. It encodes CASSPRPGQGEEKLFF.

This clone has only a few counts. The rearrangement links TRBV10-2 to TRBJ2-3; 7 bases line up with TRBD2. Germline lookup yields CDR1 WSHSY and CDR2 SAAADI. J lost 0 bases, V lost 2 bases, and 5 bases had no gene match. The CDR3 loop spans 16 amino acids. CDR3 region: CASSETGGVSTDTQYF. In DNA form, the CDR3 reads TGCGCCAGCAGTGAGACTGGGGGGGTAAGCACAGATACGCAGTATTTT.

The rearrangement joins TRBV2 to TRBJ1-6; TRBD1 might be the D (5 bases). Trimming took 4 bases from V and 5 from J, leaving 9 bases between them. Germline V lookup: CDR1 SNHLY, CDR2 FYNNEI. CDR3 length equals 14 residues. The CDR3, as DNA: TGTGCCAGCAGTGCGGGGGACCATAATTCACCCCTCCACTTT. Translated: CASSAGDHNSPLHF. Full variable domain (rest looked up from reference TRBV2 and TRBJ1-6): EPEVTQTPSHQVTQMGQEVILRCVPISNHLYFYWYRQILGQKVEFLVSFYNNEISEKSEIFDDQFSVERPDGSNFTLKIRSTKLEDSAMYFCASSAGDHNSPLHFGNGTRLTVT.

The CDR3 DNA reads as TGTGCCATCAGTGAGTTATATCTCTATGAGCAGTTCTTC. It specifies CAISELYLYEQFF. The rearrangement joins TRBV10-3 to TRBJ2-1; the D is unclear. The CDR3 extends over 13 amino acids. V was cut by 1 base and J by 8 bases, with 9 bases left in between. Germline values: CDR1 ENHRY, CDR2 SYGVKD.

On this clone itself: Germline and junction disagree at one end, which may indicate a read error. The V call is TRBV7-7, the J call TRBJ2-2; 10 bases align to TRBD2. There are 19 residues in the CDR3. The germline CDR1 and CDR2 sequences are SSHAT and FNYEAQ (reference sequence). CDR3 residues: CASSLKGLAGAANTGELFF. DNA for the CDR3: TGTGCTAGCAGCTTAAAGGGGCTAGCGGGAGCTGCGAACACCGGGGAGCTGTTTTTT.

The V gene is TRBV7-6, the J gene TRBJ2-5; D remains unclear. Trimming pared 1 base from V and 6 bases from J, leaving 12 bases between. CDR1 is SGHVS, CDR2 FNYEAQ, per germline. The CDR3 is 14 residues long. CDR3 nucleotides: TGTGCCAGCAGCTTAGGGTCAAGCACGAAGACCCAGTACTTC. This encodes CASSLGSSTKTQYF.